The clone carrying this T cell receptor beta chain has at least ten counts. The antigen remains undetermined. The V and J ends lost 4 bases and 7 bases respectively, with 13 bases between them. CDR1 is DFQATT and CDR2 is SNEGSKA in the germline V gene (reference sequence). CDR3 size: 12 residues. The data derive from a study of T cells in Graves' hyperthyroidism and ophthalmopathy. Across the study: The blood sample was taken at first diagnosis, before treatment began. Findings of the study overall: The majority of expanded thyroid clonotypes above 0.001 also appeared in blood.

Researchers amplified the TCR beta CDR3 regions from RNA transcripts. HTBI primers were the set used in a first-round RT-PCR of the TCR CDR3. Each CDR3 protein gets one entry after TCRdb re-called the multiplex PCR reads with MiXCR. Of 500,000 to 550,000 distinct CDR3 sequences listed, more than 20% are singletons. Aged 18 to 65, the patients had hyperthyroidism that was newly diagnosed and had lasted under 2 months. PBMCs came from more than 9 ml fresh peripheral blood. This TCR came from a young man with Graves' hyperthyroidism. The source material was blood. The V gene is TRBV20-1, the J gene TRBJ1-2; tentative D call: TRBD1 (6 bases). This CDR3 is CSANPGHPGYTF. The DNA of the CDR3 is TGCAGTGCTAACCCGGGACACCCTGGCTACACCTTC.